This TCR beta chain was sequenced during a study of control samples from healthy donors and cancer patients. Produced via immunoSEQ multiplex PCR; TCRdb's table is partial and in-frame only. The top ten hold about 3.7% of the sample, which has about 29,000 clones, around 90% seen once. This CDR3 has 14 residues. Germline V lookup: CDR1 MGHDK, CDR2 SYGVNS. V was pared by 4 bases and J by 8 bases, with 14 bases between. The chain recombines TRBV25-1 with TRBJ1-4; D call uncertain. Sequenced input: formalin-fixed, paraffin-embedded tissue. The origin of this receptor is a female donor with melanoma. CDR3 bases: TGTGCCAGCAGTGTCGGACGAGGGATGGAAAAACTGTTTTTT. Translation: CASSVGRGMEKLFF.